The present entry profiles one TCR beta chain with its context. This clone has just a few counts. Its specific antigen is unknown. No per-base quality is available; no much larger clone lies one base away. Library preparation employed the immunoSEQ multiplex PCR assay. Turning to the authors' computational methods: A statistical classification framework was developed to diagnose cytomegalovirus status using the catalog of TCR beta chain sequences. TCRdb limited this immuneACCESS table to in-frame rearrangements with V and J called. A share of clones is missing; checked studies link under half to unresolved V genes, and the rest is unexplained. The V and J calls and clone size are taken from that table; D and trimming were inferred from the DNA. This sample is represented by 50,000 to 65,000 clones; over 90% of them were singletons. Clones ranked in the top ten supply roughly 7.3% of the sample. The entry originates in a study of cytomegalovirus exposure and HLA in healthy donors (dated by TCRdb to 2016 to 2017). Describing the broader study: According to a later analysis, the 120 validation repertoires were produced on the same platform as the approximately 620 repertoires of the first cohort. The study aimed to test whether signatures of past pathogen exposure could be identified by cataloging public T cell receptors. Besides the first cohort of more than 650 subjects, a separate validation cohort made up of 90 to 150 different subjects was used. To predict cytomegalovirus infection status, the study brought together high-throughput TCR immunosequencing, statistical association of individual TCRs with disease status, and machine learning. Paper-wide results and their limitations: A few of the identified cytomegalovirus-associated TCR beta chains were confirmed in vitro to be specific for cytomegalovirus antigens. All 120 repertoires were used to score co-occurrence in the validation cohort in a later analysis, because that analysis had no HLA typing for the cohort. Across donors, most TCR sequences were observed very rarely, whereas some public TCRs were present in many individuals. A later analysis found that TCRs clustered in the first cohort also tended to co-occur in the roughly 120 validation repertoires, with 90% to 95% of cluster scores above 0. According to the authors, the approach could potentially be generalized to other disease states and immunological phenotypes. Cytomegalovirus status was reported to be diagnosed by the classifier with high specificity and sensitivity in both the original and validation cohorts. The study listed 150 to 200 TCR beta chains as associated with cytomegalovirus.

V sheds 3 bases and J sheds 4 bases, leaving 12 bases between their ends. CDR1 and CDR2 are read off the germline V gene as SGHTA and FQGNSA. Counted from cysteine to phenylalanine, this CDR3 has 14 amino acids. The sequence is cut down to CDR3 DNA, 42 bases in frame from base 1. The donors were included in the validation cohort of over a hundred subjects, a group kept apart from the roughly 730-subject first cohort. This receptor was taken from a woman between 18 and 30 years old in good health and CMV-seropositive. Here the chain combines TRBV7-2 and TRBJ1-2; matching of 5 bases hints at TRBD1 as the D gene. The source material was PBMCs. The DNA sequence is as follows: TGTGCCAGCAGCTTTCTTAGGACAAGCTATGGCTACACCTTC. Its protein is CASSFLRTSYGYTF.